The present T cell receptor (beta chain) was sequenced within a study of post-analysis software for immune sequencing data. This clonotype was recorded a few times. Its target is unknown. This CDR3 comprises 15 residues. Germline CDR1 DFQATT, CDR2 SNEGSKA (reference sequence). V lost 4 bases, J lost 3 bases, and 7 bases stayed unmatched. Every TCR beta cDNA library bore unique molecular identifiers. One entry per CDR3 protein results from TCRdb running MiXCR on the PCR reads. The data contain roughly 600,000 distinct CDR3 sequences, roughly 46% of them singletons. Whole-study results and caveats: In patients, about 5 TRBV segments were more frequent than in controls, with TRBV5-6, TRBV5-1 and TRBV20-1 among them.

This chain links TRBV20-1 with TRBJ2-3; the match to TRBD2 covers 10 bases. Sequenced sample: blood. This sequence was found in a girl between 5 and 17 years old with multiple sclerosis. The CDR3 nucleotides are TGCAGTGCTAACGAACTAGCGGGGTTTACAGATACGCAGTATTTT. Protein product: CSANELAGFTDTQYF.